This T cell receptor beta chain comes out of a study of Graves' ophthalmopathy and Graves' hyperthyroidism (dated by TCRdb to the late 2010s). Study-level background: Peripheral blood was collected at initial diagnosis, before any treatment. TCR beta repertoire signatures were used to distinguish Graves' ophthalmopathy from Graves' hyperthyroidism and to predict progression to ophthalmopathy. In total, some 140 blood samples were TCR-sequenced: 43 ophthalmopathy, some 80 hyperthyroidism and some 17 hyperthyroidism-to-ophthalmopathy patients. A discovery set of 100 patients (43 ophthalmopathy, under 65 stable hyperthyroidism) was enrolled to explore V-J signatures distinguishing ophthalmopathy from hyperthyroidism. An independent validation cohort was composed of some 18 hyperthyroidism patients and around 16 patients who later progressed from hyperthyroidism to ophthalmopathy. T-cell repertoires of thyroid tissue and blood were compared in more than 5 hyperthyroidism patients. Following sampling, methimazole starting at 30 mg daily was administered to hyperthyroidism patients, and high-dose intravenous methylprednisolone was administered to ophthalmopathy patients. The 85 to 100 discovery patients were randomly split 7:3 into training and test sets. General study outcomes and caveats: In validation, the model predicted ophthalmopathy progression with more than 70% sensitivity and 72% to 80% specificity; more than ten predicted patients were CT-confirmed with GO in a median of about 6.2 months. Sample size was not statistically predetermined, and group allocation was not concealed from the investigators. Most expanded thyroid clonotypes with a frequency above 0.001 also appeared in blood, which suggests that blood repertoires may reflect the immune response in the thyroid. The 13-signature model separated ophthalmopathy from stable hyperthyroidism with approximately 90% sensitivity and 81.08% specificity in cross-validation, and 80%/75% in the test set.

CDR1 and CDR2 are read off the germline V gene as MDHEN and SYDVKM. The V end gives up 6 bases and the J end 0 bases, leaving 11 bases in the junction not matched to a gene. Its CDR3 holds 16 amino acids, cysteine through phenylalanine. Of the read, only the CDR3 DNA is kept; its 48 bases are in frame from base 1. For repertoire sequencing, TCR beta CDR3 regions were amplified from RNA transcripts. The first round of RT-PCR was done with HTBI primers and the Qiagen OneStep RT-PCR kit, and was followed by a second round of multiplex PCR, then size selection and purification. The libraries underwent paired-end sequencing with 100 bp reads on an Illumina HiSeq2000. As for the authors' bioinformatics: SOAPnuke was used to process the reads, throwing out any read that had adapters, had uncalled bases, had a mean Phred below 15, or lacked an exact constant-primer or identifier match. COPE v1.2.5 was used to merge the high-quality paired reads. Each unique nucleotide sequence was defined as a clonotype, and clonotypes were aligned to IMGT TRB V, D and J references with MiTCR v1.1. The analysis was limited to V-J combinations with a frequency above 0.0001, which together covered 98% to 99.2% of repertoires. A TCR clonal expansion and chaos score per V-J combination was defined as the ratio of F50 clonal expansion to chaos observed in the TCRdist matrix. Welch's t-statistics and random forest were used to reduce the features to 10 to 15 V-J combinations, which were then used as input to a naive Bayes classifier. The similarity between thyroid and blood repertoires was quantified using the Morisita-Horn index. Using fastp trimming at Q25 and MiXCR clonotype assembly, TCRdb reanalyzed the public sequencing data and kept in-frame beta chains. Here each entry gathers all rows of one CDR3 protein and keeps the most common genes and DNA. TCRdb's processing, not the study's, gives the V and J calls here. A total of about 210,000 distinct CDR3 sequences appear in this sample, 25% to 35% of them only once. Approximately 9.1% of the sample comes from the top ten.

This clonotype was seen repeatedly, ten times or more. The target of this receptor is not known. Base qualities are not provided; no much larger clone lies one nucleotide away. Patients with ophthalmopathy had moderately to severely active disease, with a Clinical Activity Score of 3 or more, a NOSPECS grade of 4 or more, and a disease duration of less than 3 months. Patients were excluded if they had other autoimmune diseases, uncontrolled infections, pregnancy or lactation. Diagnosis relied on clinical symptoms, serum thyroxine, TRAb, thyroid ultrasound and orbital computed tomography. PBMCs were isolated from approximately 10 ml of fresh peripheral blood by Ficoll-Paque density gradient centrifugation. Total RNA was extracted with Trizol reagent and quality-checked on an Agilent 2100 Bioanalyzer.

The sequence was collected from a man aged 50 to 59 with Graves' ophthalmopathy. Donor details come from another sample of the same person, matched by shared clones. The sample taken for sequencing was peripheral blood. Recombination connected TRBV28 to TRBJ2-7, with 7 bases matching TRBD2. The encoded CDR3 is CASSARLALSSYEQYF. The nucleotides read TGTGCCAGCAGCGCAAGACTAGCCCTTAGCTCCTACGAGCAGTACTTC. The full variable domain, completed from the reference TRBV28 and TRBJ2-7 proteins outside the CDR3, reads DVKVTQSSRYLVKRTGEKVFLECVQDMDHENMFWYRQDPGLGLRLIYFSYDVKMKEKGDIPEGYSVSREKKERFSLILESASTNQTSMYLCASSARLALSSYEQYFGPGTRLTVT.